This TCR beta chain emerged from a study of cytomegalovirus exposure and HLA in healthy donors. A note on this clone: At one end, the junction sequence differs from germline, possibly due to a read error.

The study ran its PCR with 60 Vbeta and 13 Jbeta primers. Measured with immunoSEQ multiplex PCR; TCRdb has only the in-frame clones, and not every one. Altogether around 100,000 clones are present, around two thirds being singletons, with the ten largest covering around 4%. Germline V gives CDR1 LNHDA, CDR2 SQIVND (reference sequence). The CDR3 length is 14 residues. The sequencing sample was made of PBMCs. The TCR sequence derives from a man aged 25-45 years in good health and CMV-seropositive. This chain connects TRBV19 to TRBJ2-7; 9 positions match TRBD1. The CDR3: CASSSQQGANQILF. Written as DNA, the CDR3 is TGTGCCAGTAGTTCCCAACAGGGGGCGAACCAAATACTTTTC.